This T cell receptor beta chain was observed in a study of T cell repertoires in cytomegalovirus infection. TCRdb processed the reads anew with MiXCR; each CDR3 protein has one entry. The sample lists around 770,000 distinct CDR3 sequences; about 28% were seen once. V shed 4 bases, J shed 4 bases, and the junction held 6 bases outside the gene matches. This CDR3 spans 16 amino acids. In the case of this clonotype: Its antigen is currently unknown.

This clonotype was obtained from a human donor in good health (CMV status not recorded). Some clones in this sample may be carry-over from other donors' samples. The sample here was cultured CD8+ T cells from PBMCs, taken from culture after CMV antigen stimulation. J is TRBJ2-3 and V is TRBV12-3 or TRBV12-4; 12 positions agree with TRBD1. The CDR3 sequence is CASSSPGTGGPDTQYF. The CDR3 DNA follows: TGTGCCAGCAGTTCTCCCGGGACAGGGGGCCCAGATACGCAGTATTTT.